The source of this TCR beta chain is a study of beta chain features in type 1 diabetes. This clone was counted only a few times. Its matching antigen is unknown. The germline V gene has CDR1 WNHNN and CDR2 SYGVQD (reference sequence). Unmatched junction bases numbered 4, after V lost 4 bases and J lost 6 bases. CDR3 length: 14 residues. Expressed TCRB transcripts were sequenced because the isolated RNA had all been reverse transcribed beforehand. The data were produced by immunoSEQ multiplex PCR, yet TCRdb's version contains in-frame clones alone and is incomplete. The data contain roughly 150,000 clones, 7.5% to 8.5% of them singletons. General observations from the study: Shorter TCRB CDR3s, moderately but significantly so, were found in Type 1 diabetes patients in all four CD4+ subsets.

The specimen sequenced was central memory CD4+ T cells from blood. J is TRBJ2-1 and V is TRBV10-1; 9 bases map to TRBD1. This TCR was recovered from a man aged 18 to 35 with type 1 diabetes. The CDR3 reads CASSAGQGLNEQFF. The CDR3 region has the DNA TGCGCCAGCAGTGCCGGACAGGGGCTCAATGAGCAGTTCTTC.